Listed below are T cell receptor beta chains from one sample, sequenced in a study of OX40 agonist ivuxolimab in advanced cancers. Here immunoSEQ multiplex PCR was the method, and the copy in TCRdb shows in-frame clones only, minus some. This table has approximately 90,000 clones, around 90% appearing once. The sample consisted of CD4+ or CD8+ T cells sorted from blood, taken in a trial of the OX40 agonist ivuxolimab. The receptors stem from an adult with an advanced solid tumor such as melanoma, head and neck, liver or kidney cancer. The CDR3 runs from the conserved cysteine through the conserved F or W. Fields, in order: J gene, clone size, D gene, V gene, CDR3 protein, CDR3 DNA. D genes are given only for firm matches. For some rows the clone size is stated as once, few or many, or as a class when expanded; others skip it.

TRBJ1-2,NA,NA,TRBV28,CASRPQGRRGYGYTF,TGTGCCAGCAGGCCCCAGGGGAGGCGAGGGTATGGCTACACCTTC
TRBJ2-1,NA,NA,TRBV6-6,CASRDLRVHNEQFF,TGTGCCAGCAGGGACCTAAGGGTGCACAATGAGCAGTTCTTC
TRBJ2-1,NA,TRBD2,TRBV11-2,CASSLRAPPLANNEQFF,TGTGCCAGCAGCTTAAGGGCCCCACCACTAGCGAACAATGAGCAGTTCTTC
TRBJ2-2,NA,TRBD1,TRBV11-2,CASSGPTGGSEAGELFF,TGTGCCAGCAGCGGCCCAACAGGGGGGAGTGAGGCCGGGGAGCTGTTTTTT
TRBJ2-5,NA,NA,TRBV11-3,CASSLDSQETQYF,TGTGCCAGCAGCTTAGACAGCCAAGAGACCCAGTACTTC
TRBJ1-2,once,NA,TRBV29-1,CSVTTGARYGYTF,TGCAGCGTAACCACCGGGGCTCGCTATGGCTACACCTTC
TRBJ2-3,NA,NA,TRBV7-2,CASSFRASTDTQYF,TGTGCCAGCAGCTTCCGTGCTAGCACAGATACGCAGTATTTT
TRBJ1-1,NA,NA,TRBV28,CASSSAGNTEAFF,TGTGCCAGCAGTTCTGCAGGGAACACTGAAGCTTTCTTT
TRBJ2-1,NA,TRBD2,TRBV6-5,CASRTSGVEQFF,TGTGCCAGCAGGACTAGCGGGGTTGAGCAGTTCTTC
TRBJ2-7,NA,NA,TRBV7-9,CASSLWRTGDYEQYF,TGTGCCAGCAGCTTATGGCGAACGGGGGACTACGAGCAGTACTTC
TRBJ2-7,NA,TRBD1,TRBV28,CASSLTRQGGYEQYF,TGTGCCAGCAGTTTAACCCGACAGGGGGGCTACGAGCAGTACTTC
TRBJ2-7,NA,TRBD1,TRBV10-1,CASSGGTAYEQYF,TGCGCCAGCAGTGGTGGGACAGCCTACGAGCAGTACTTC
TRBJ1-1,few,TRBD1,TRBV2,CASSVNRGGTEAFF,TGTGCCAGCAGTGTCAACAGGGGAGGCACTGAAGCTTTCTTT
TRBJ2-7,once,NA,TRBV7-8,CASSFPGVTYEQYF,TGTGCCAGCAGCTTCCCTGGGGTTACCTACGAGCAGTACTTC
TRBJ1-4,NA,TRBD1,TRBV2,CASSLRGPAEKLFF,TGTGCCAGCAGTCTCAGGGGGCCCGCGGAAAAACTGTTTTTT
TRBJ2-7,NA,TRBD1,TRBV7-8,CASSHLTGVEQYF,TGTGCCAGCAGCCACCTGACAGGGGTCGAGCAGTACTTC
TRBJ2-5,NA,NA,TRBV11-2,CASSAGTRRETQYF,TGTGCCAGCAGCGCAGGGACGAGGCGAGAGACCCAGTACTTC
TRBJ2-2,NA,TRBD2,TRBV7-2,CASSLAGSGRGTGELFF,TGTGCCAGCAGCTTAGCTGGATCCGGGAGGGGTACCGGGGAGCTGTTTTTT
TRBJ2-6,NA,NA,TRBV6-1,CASGGSGANVLTF,TGTGCCAGCGGGGGTTCTGGGGCCAACGTCCTGACTTTC
TRBJ1-2,NA,NA,TRBV5-1,CASSLEGRDGYGYTF,TGCGCCAGCAGCTTGGAAGGCAGGGACGGCTATGGCTACACCTTC
TRBJ1-6,NA,NA,TRBV9,CASSVGGINSPLHF,TGTGCCAGCAGCGTAGGTGGGATTAATTCACCCCTCCACTTT
TRBJ2-3,NA,NA,TRBV19,CASSKGGAGDTQYF,TGTGCCAGTAGTAAAGGGGGGGCCGGGGATACGCAGTATTTT
TRBJ1-2,NA,NA,TRBV6-1,CACLGHKTNYGYTF,TGTGCCTGCCTAGGACACAAGACTAACTATGGCTACACCTTC
TRBJ2-5,NA,NA,TRBV5-1,CASSLAGETQYF,TGCGCCAGCAGCTTGGCCGGAGAGACCCAGTACTTC
TRBJ2-7,once,NA,TRBV10-3,CAISESDLGSYEQYF,TGTGCCATCAGTGAGTCGGATTTGGGCTCCTACGAGCAGTACTTC
TRBJ2-5,NA,TRBD2,TRBV7-8,CASRLAGVRETQYF,TGTGCCAGCAGACTAGCGGGAGTAAGAGAGACCCAGTACTTC